This T cell receptor beta chain was found in a study of blood T cell repertoires in COVID-19. Across the whole study: The United States, Italy and Spain supplied acute and convalescent COVID-19 samples. T cells, B-cell-depleted T cells, or PBMCs provided the cDNA or gDNA that served as material.

Original methodology: Reference gene primer amplification gave estimated nucleated cell counts. Using immunoSEQ multiplex PCR, the repertoire was profiled, and TCRdb retains in-frame clones only, with some absent. The DNA gave D and trimming, while V, J and clone size come from that table. The top ten hold about 2.5% of the sample, which has about 89,000 clones, less than 95% seen once. The receptor comes from a human donor with active COVID-19. The donor label of this sample is uncertain. Specimen: peripheral blood.

The CDR3 DNA reads as TGTGCCATCAGCGGTAGCTCCCGAACTGAAGCTTTCTTT. Its protein is CAISGSSRTEAFF. The V gene is TRBV10-3, the J gene TRBJ1-1; D not resolved. Germline assignment: CDR1 ENHRY and CDR2 SYGVKD. This CDR3 has 13 amino acids. V lost 6 bases, J lost 5 bases, and 13 bases lay in between.